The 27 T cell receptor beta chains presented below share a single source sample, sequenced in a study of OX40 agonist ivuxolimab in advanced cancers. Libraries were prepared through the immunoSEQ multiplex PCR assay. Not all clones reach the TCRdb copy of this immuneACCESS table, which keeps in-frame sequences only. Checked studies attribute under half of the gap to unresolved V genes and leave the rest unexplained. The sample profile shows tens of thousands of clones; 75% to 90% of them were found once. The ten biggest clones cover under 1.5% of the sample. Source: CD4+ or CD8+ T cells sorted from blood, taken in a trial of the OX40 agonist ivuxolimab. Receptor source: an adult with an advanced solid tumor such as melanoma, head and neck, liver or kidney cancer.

Here the CDR3 reads CASSPSPDRFQETQYF. CDR3 nucleotide sequence: TGTGCCAGCAGCCCTAGCCCCGACAGGTTCCAAGAGACCCAGTACTTC. The chain joins TRBV7-3 to TRBJ2-5; D is perhaps TRBD1 (6 bases). Per germline, CDR1 SGHTA and CDR2 FQGTGA. The CDR3 is 16 residues long. V lost 5 bases to trimming and J lost 1 base, with 17 bases between them. Variable domain in full (rest from reference TRBV7-3 and TRBJ2-5): GAGVSQTPSNKVTEKGKYVELRCDPISGHTALYWYRQSLGQGPEFLIYFQGTGAADDSGLPNDRFFAVRPEGSVSTLKIQRTERGDSAVYLCASSPSPDRFQETQYFGPGTRLLVL.

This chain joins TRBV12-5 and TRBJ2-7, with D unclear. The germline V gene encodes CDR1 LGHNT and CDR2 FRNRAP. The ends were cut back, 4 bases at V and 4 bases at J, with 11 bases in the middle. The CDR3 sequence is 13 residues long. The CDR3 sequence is CASGSGGAYEQYF. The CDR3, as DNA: TGTGCTAGTGGTTCCGGCGGAGCATACGAGCAGTACTTC.

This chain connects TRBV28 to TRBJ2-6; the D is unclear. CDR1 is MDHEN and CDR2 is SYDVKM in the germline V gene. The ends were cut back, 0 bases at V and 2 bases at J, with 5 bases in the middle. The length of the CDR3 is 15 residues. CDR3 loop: CASSLWGAGANVLTF. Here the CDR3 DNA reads TGTGCCAGCAGTTTATGGGGCGCTGGGGCCAACGTCCTGACTTTC. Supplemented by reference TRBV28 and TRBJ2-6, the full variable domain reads DVKVTQSSRYLVKRTGEKVFLECVQDMDHENMFWYRQDPGLGLRLIYFSYDVKMKEKGDIPEGYSVSREKKERFSLILESASTNQTSMYLCASSLWGAGANVLTFGAGSRLTVL.

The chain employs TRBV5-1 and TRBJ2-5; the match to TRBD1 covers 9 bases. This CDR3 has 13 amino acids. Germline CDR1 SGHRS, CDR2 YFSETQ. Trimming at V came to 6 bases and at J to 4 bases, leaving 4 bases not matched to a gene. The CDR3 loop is CASKGTGRETQYF. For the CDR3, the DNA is TGCGCCAGCAAAGGGACAGGGCGAGAGACCCAGTACTTC.

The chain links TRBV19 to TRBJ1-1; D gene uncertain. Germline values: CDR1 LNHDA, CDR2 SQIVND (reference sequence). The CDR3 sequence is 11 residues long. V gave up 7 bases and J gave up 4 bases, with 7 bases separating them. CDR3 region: CASTLFTEAFF. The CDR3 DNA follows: TGTGCCAGTACCTTGTTCACTGAAGCTTTCTTT.

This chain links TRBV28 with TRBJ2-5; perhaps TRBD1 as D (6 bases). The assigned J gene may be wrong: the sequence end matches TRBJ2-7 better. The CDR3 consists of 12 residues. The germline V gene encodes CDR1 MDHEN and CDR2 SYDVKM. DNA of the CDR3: TGTGCCAGCAGTTCCCAGGGGCCCGAGCAGTACTTC. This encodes CASSSQGPEQYF.

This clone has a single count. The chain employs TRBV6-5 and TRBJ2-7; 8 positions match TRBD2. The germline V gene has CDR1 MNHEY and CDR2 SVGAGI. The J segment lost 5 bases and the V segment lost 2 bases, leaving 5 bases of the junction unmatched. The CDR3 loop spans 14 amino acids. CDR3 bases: TGTGCCAGCAGTTACGGCGCGGGAGGAGACGAGCAGTACTTC. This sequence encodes CASSYGAGGDEQYF.

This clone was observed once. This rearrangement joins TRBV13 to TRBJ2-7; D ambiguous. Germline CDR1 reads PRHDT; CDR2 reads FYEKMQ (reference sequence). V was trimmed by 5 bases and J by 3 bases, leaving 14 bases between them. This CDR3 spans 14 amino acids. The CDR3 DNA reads TGTGCCAGCAGCCCGACGTTCAACAGCTACGAGCAGTACTTC. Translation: CASSPTFNSYEQYF.

The CDR3 DNA reads as TGTGCCAGCAGCCCCTCCTTCGGACAGGGGGGAGAGACCCAGTACTTC. Translated: CASSPSFGQGGETQYF. The rearrangement links TRBV5-4 to TRBJ2-5; 10 positions match TRBD1. Germline trimming cut 4 bases from V and 4 bases from J; bases unmatched to any gene: 10. Per the germline V gene, CDR1 is SGHNT and CDR2 is YYREEE (reference sequence). This CDR3 has 16 residues.

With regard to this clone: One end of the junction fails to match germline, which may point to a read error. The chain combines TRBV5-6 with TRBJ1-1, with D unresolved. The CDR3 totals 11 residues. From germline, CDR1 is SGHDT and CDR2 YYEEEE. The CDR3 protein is CASSSYGEHTF. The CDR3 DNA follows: TGTGCCAGCAGCTCCTACGGGGAGCACACATTT.

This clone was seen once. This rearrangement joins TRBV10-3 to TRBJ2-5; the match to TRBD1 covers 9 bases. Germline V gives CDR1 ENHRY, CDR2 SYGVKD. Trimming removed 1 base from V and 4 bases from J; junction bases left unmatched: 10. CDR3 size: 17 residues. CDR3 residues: CAISELSKTGGGETQYF. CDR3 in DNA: TGTGCCATCAGTGAGTTGTCGAAGACAGGGGGTGGAGAGACCCAGTACTTC.

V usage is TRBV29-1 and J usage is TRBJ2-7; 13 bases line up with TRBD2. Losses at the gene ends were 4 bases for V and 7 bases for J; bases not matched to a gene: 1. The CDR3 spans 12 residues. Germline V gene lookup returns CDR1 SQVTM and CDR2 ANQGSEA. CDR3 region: CSVGLAGGEQYF. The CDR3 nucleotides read TGCAGCGTTGGACTAGCGGGAGGAGAGCAGTACTTC.

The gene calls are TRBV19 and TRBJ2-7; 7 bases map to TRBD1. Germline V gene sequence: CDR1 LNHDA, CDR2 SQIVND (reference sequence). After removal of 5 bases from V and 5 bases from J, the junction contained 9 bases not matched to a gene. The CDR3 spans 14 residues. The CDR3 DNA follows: TGTGCCAGTAGTTCTCGACAGGGTCCTGACGAGCAGTACTTC. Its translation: CASSSRQGPDEQYF.

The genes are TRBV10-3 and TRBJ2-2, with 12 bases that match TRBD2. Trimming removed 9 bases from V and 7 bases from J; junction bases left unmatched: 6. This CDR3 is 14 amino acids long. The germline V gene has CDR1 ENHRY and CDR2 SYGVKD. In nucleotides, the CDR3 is TGTGCCATGCTAGCGGGAGGGCCGCGCGGGGAGCTGTTTTTT. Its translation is CAMLAGGPRGELFF.

CDR3 DNA sequence: TGCGCCAGCAGCTTGGCCAGTCGGGCAAATGAAAAACTGTTTTTT. Encoded protein: CASSLASRANEKLFF. The J gene is TRBJ1-4, the V gene TRBV5-1; the D is unclear. V was pared by 0 bases and J by 5 bases, with 11 bases between. Per germline, CDR1 SGHRS and CDR2 YFSETQ. The CDR3 consists of 15 residues.

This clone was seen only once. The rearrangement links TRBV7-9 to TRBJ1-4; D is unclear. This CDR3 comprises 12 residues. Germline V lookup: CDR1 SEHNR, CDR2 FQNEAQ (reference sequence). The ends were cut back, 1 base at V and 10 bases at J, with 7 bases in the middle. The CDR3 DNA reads TGTGCCAGCAGCTTAGGGTCCGGAAAACTGTTTTTT. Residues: CASSLGSGKLFF. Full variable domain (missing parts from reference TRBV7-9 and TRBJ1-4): DTGVSQNPRHKITKRGQNVTFRCDPISEHNRLYWYRQTLGQGPEFLTYFQNEAQLEKSRLLSDRFSAERPKGSFSTLEIQRTEQGDSAMYLCASSLGSGKLFFGSGTQLSVL.

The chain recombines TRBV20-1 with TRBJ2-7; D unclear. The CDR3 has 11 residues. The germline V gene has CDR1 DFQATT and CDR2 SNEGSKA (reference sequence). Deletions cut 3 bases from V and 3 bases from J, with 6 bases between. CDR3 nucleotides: TGCAGTGCTAGTGTCAGCTACGAGCAGTACTTC. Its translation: CSASVSYEQYF.

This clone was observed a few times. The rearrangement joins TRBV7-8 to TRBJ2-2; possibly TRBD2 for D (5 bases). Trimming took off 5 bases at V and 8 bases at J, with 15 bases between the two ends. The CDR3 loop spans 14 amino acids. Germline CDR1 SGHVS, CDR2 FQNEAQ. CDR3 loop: CASSPSDSGGELFF. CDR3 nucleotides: TGTGCCAGCAGCCCCTCGGACTCCGGAGGGGAGCTGTTTTTT.

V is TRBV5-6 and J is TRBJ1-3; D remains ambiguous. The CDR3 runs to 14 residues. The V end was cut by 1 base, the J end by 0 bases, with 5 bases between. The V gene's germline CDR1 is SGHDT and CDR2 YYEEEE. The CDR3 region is CASSLLASGNTIYF. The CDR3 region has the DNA TGTGCCAGCAGCTTGCTCGCCTCTGGAAACACCATATATTTT.

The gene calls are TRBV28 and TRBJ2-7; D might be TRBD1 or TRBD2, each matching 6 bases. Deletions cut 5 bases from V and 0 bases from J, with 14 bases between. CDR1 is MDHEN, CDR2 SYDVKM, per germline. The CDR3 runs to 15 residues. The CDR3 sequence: CASSGGQLSSYEQYF. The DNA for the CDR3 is TGTGCCAGCAGTGGGGGGCAGCTATCCTCCTACGAGCAGTACTTC.

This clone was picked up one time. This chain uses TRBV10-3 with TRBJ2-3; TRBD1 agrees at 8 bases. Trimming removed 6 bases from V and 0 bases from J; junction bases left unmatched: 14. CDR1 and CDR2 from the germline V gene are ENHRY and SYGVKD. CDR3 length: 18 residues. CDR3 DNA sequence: TGTGCCATCAGGGAGAATCTTGGACAGGGAATAAGCACAGATACGCAGTATTTT. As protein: CAIRENLGQGISTDTQYF.

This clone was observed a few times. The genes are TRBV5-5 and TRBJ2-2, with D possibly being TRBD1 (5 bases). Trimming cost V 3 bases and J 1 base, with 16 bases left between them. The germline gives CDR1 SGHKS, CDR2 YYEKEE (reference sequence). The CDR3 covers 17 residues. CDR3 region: CASSSNPDRGNTGELFF. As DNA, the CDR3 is TGTGCCAGCAGCTCCAACCCTGACAGAGGGAACACCGGGGAGCTGTTTTTT.

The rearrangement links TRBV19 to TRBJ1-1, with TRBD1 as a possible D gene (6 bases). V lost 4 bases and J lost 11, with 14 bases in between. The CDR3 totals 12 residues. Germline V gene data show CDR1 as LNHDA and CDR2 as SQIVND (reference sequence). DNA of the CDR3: TGTGCCAGTAGTACCGGGGGGCAGTGGGCTTTCTTT. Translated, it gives CASSTGGQWAFF.

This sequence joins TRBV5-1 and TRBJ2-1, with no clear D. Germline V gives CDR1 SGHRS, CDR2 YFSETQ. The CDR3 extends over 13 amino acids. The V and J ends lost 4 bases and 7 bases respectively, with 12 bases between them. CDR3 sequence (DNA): TGCGCCAGCAGCCGGGCGCGTGAGAATGAGCAGTTCTTC. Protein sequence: CASSRARENEQFF.

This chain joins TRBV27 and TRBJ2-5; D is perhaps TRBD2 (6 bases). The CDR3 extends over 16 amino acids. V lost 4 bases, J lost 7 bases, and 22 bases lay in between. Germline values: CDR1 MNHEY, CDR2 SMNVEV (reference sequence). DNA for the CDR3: TGTGCCAGCAGTTCCGCTCCCGGAGGGGTGCCACTGACCCAGTACTTC. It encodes CASSSAPGGVPLTQYF.

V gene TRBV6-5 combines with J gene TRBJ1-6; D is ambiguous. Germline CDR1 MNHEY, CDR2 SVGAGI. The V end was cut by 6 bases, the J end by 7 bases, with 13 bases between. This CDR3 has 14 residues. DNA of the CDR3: TGTGCCAGCAGGCCAGAGGCTACAAATTCACCCCTCCACTTT. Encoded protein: CASRPEATNSPLHF.

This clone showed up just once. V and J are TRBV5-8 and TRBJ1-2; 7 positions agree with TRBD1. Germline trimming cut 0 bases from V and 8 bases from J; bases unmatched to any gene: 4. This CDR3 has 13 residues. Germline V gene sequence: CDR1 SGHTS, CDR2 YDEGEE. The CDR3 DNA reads TGTGCCAGCAGCTTGGGACAGGGATTAGGCTACACCTTC. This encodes CASSLGQGLGYTF.